This T cell receptor beta chain was sequenced during a study of cytomegalovirus exposure and HLA in healthy donors. Study-wide context: From some 190 million T cells, an earlier analysis saw roughly 110 million unique TCR beta sequences.

This clone was recorded a few times. What it binds is not known. Germline V gene sequence: CDR1 LNHDA, CDR2 SQIVND (reference sequence). With 6 bases clipped from V and 3 bases from J, the junction kept 10 bases outside the gene matches. The CDR3 has 16 residues. Study observations and caveats: Cytomegalovirus association was listed for 150 to 200 TCR beta chains. Most of the CMV-associated TCR beta chains (in a later analysis) appeared to be HLA-restricted.

The study ran its PCR with 60 Vbeta and 13 Jbeta primers. In the authors' methods: Unique TCR beta chains numbered approximately 80 million in a later analysis, with around 10 million shared. Sequencing used immunoSEQ multiplex PCR; TCRdb keeps in-frame clones, though not all of them. V and J calls and clone size are copied from that table; D and trimming were computed from the DNA. Altogether tens of thousands of clones are present, 65% to 85% being singletons, with the ten largest covering around 1.5%. The chain carries TRBV19 and TRBJ2-3; TRBD1 aligns across 9 bases. Sequencing was carried out using PBMCs. This clonotype originated in a man younger than 40 in good health and CMV-seronegative. CDR3 protein: CASRPNRGLKTDTQYF. In DNA form, the CDR3 reads TGTGCCAGTAGGCCCAACAGGGGGCTAAAGACAGATACGCAGTATTTT.